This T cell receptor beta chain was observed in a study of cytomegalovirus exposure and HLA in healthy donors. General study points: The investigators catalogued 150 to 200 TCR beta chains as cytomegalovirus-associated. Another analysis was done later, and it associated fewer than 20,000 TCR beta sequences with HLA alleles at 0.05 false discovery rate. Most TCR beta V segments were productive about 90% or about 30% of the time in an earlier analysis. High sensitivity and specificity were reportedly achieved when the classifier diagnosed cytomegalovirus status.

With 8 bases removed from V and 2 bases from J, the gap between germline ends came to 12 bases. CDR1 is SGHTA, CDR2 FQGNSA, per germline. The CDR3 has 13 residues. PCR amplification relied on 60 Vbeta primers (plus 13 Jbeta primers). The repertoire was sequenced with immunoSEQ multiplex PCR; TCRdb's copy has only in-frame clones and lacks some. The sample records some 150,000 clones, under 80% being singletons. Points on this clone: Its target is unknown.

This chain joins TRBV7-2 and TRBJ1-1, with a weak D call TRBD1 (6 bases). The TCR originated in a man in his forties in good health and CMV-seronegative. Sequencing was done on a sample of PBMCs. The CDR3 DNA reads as TGTGCCAGCGCTACGGGACACAACACTGAAGCTTTCTTT. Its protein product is CASATGHNTEAFF.